The present entry profiles one T cell receptor (beta chain) with its context. The antigen is unknown. The source of the sample is a study of T cell responses to AZD1222 COVID-19 vaccine. Findings and caveats of the study: After two AZD1222 doses, spike-specific TCR breadth and depth rose versus day 0. Females outnumbered males among donors, who were mostly white British; clonal diversity was possibly underestimated. Repertoires were collected only later (after the peak T cell response had occurred).

Repertoires were generated with immunoSEQ multiplex PCR, while TCRdb's copy carries only in-frame clones and drops some. This sample yields about 140,000 clones, of which 75% to 90% are seen a single time; roughly 4.7% belongs to the top ten. The CDR3 is 16 amino acids. Germline V gives CDR1 LGHDT, CDR2 YNNKEL (reference sequence). V was trimmed by 2 bases and J by 7 bases, leaving 21 bases between them. The chain employs TRBV3-1 (or the pseudogene TRBV3-2) and TRBJ2-7; D possibly uses TRBD1 or TRBD2 (5 bases each). The receptor comes from an adult in good health. This material consisted of peripheral blood, taken on day 0 of AZD1222 vaccination. CDR3 region: CASSQTGTALKGEQYF. CDR3 DNA: TGTGCCAGCAGCCAAACCGGGACGGCGCTTAAGGGTGAGCAGTACTTC.